This TCR beta chain derives from a study of blood T cell repertoires in COVID-19. About the research overall: There were acute and convalescent COVID-19 samples, and they came from the United States, Italy and Spain. The analysed material was cDNA or gDNA that came from T cells, B-cell-depleted T cells, or PBMCs.

V dropped 5 bases and J dropped 5; count of bases not matched to a gene: 8. The CDR3 sequence is 14 residues long. Germline V gene sequence: CDR1 MNHEY, CDR2 SMNVEV (reference sequence). Under the authors' procedure: How many nucleated cells were present was estimated from reference gene primer amplification. Repertoires were generated with immunoSEQ multiplex PCR, while TCRdb's copy carries only in-frame clones and drops some. Clone size and V and J calls were adopted from that table, with D and trimming inferred from the DNA. This table has roughly 140,000 clones, less than 90% appearing once. The chain has TRBV27 and TRBJ1-2; 7 nucleotides line up with TRBD1. Sequenced sample: peripheral blood. The TCR was taken from a woman in her 70s with acute or convalescent COVID-19. The DNA for the CDR3 is TGTGCCAGCAGTGCCGGGACAGTTGGGTATGGCTACACCTTC. Residues: CASSAGTVGYGYTF.